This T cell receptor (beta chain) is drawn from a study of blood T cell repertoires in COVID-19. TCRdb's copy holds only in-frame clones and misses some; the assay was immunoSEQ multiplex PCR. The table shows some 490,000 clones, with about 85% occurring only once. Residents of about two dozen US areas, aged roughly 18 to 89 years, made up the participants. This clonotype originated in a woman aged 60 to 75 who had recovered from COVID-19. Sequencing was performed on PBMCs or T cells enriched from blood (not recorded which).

CDR3 sequence: CASSLAWTSTDTQYF. The CDR3 DNA sequence: TGTGCCAGCAGCTTAGCCTGGACTAGCACAGATACGCAGTATTTT. The chain couples TRBV7-9 to TRBJ2-3; TRBD2 might be the D (5 bases). V was trimmed by 0 bases and J by 0 bases, leaving 7 bases between them. The CDR3 has 15 residues. Germline V gene data show CDR1 as SEHNR and CDR2 as FQNEAQ (reference sequence).